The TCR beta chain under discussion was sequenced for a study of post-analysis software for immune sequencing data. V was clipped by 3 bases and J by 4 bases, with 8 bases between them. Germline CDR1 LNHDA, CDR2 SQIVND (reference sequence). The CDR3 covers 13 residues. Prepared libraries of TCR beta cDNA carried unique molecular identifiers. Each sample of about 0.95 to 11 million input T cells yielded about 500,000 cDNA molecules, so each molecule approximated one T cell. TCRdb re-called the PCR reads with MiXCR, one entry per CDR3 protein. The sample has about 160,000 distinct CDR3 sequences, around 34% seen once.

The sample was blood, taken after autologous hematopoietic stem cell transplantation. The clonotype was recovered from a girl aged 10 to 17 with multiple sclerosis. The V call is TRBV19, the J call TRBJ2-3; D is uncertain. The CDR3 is CASSIQISDTQYF. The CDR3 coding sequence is TGTGCCAGTAGTATTCAGATTTCAGATACGCAGTATTTT.